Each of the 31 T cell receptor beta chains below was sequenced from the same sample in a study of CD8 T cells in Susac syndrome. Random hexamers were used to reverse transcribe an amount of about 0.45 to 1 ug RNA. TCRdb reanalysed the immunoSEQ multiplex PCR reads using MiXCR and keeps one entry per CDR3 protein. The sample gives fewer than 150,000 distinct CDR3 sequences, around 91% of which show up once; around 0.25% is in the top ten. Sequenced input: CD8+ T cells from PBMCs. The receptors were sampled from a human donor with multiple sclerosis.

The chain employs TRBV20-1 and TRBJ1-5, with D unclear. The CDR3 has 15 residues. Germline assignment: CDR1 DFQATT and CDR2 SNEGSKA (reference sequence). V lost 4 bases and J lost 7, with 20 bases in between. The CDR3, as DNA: TGCAGTGCTACTGAGGGTCTCGTCCTGGGCCAGCCCCAGCATTTT. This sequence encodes CSATEGLVLGQPQHF.

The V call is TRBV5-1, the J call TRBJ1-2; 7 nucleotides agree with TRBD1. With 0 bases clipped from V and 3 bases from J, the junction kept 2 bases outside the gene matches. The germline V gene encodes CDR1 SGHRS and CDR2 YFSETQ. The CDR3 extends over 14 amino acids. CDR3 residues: CASSLVQGDYGYTF. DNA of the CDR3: TGCGCCAGCAGCTTGGTGCAGGGGGACTATGGCTACACCTTC. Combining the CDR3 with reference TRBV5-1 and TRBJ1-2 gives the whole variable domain KAGVTQTPRYLIKTRGQQVTLSCSPISGHRSVSWYQQTPGQGLQFLFEYFSETQRNKGNFPGRFSGRQFSNSRSEMNVSTLELGDSALYLCASSLVQGDYGYTFGSGTRLTVV.

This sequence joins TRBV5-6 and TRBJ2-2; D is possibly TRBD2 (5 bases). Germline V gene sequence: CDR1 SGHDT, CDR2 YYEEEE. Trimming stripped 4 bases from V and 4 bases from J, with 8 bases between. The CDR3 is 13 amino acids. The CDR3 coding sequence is TGTGCCAGCAGCCCCGGGGTCACCGGGGAGCTGTTTTTT. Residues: CASSPGVTGELFF.

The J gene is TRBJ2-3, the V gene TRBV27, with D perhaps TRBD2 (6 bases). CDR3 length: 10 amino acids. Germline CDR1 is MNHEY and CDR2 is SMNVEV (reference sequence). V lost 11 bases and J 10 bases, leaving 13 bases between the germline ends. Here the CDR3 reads CAVPGVAQYF. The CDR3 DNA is TGTGCCGTCCCGGGGGTTGCGCAGTATTTT.

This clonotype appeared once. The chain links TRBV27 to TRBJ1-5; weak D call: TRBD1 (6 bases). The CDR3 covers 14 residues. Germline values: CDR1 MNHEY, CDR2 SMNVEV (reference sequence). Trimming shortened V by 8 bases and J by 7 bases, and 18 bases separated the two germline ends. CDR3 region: CASGSNTDRQPQHF. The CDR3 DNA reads TGTGCCAGCGGATCGAACACGGACAGACAGCCCCAGCATTTT.

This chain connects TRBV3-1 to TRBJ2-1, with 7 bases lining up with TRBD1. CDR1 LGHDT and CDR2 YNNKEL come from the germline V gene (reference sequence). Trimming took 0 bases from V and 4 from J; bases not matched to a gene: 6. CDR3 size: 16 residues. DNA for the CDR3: TGTGCCAGCAGCCAAGAAGCCGGGACAGATTACAATGAGCAGTTCTTC. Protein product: CASSQEAGTDYNEQFF.

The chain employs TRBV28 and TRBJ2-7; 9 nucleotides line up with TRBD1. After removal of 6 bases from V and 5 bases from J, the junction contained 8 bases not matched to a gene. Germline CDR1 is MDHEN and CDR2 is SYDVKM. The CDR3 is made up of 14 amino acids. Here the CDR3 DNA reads TGTGCCAGCAGACAGACAGGGGGAGGAGACGAGCAGTACTTC. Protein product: CASRQTGGGDEQYF.

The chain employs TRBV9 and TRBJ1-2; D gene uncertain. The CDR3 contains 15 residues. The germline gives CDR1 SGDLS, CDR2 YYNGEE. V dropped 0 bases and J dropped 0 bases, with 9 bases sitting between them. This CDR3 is CASSVAGVSNYGYTF. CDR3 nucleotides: TGTGCCAGCAGCGTAGCTGGGGTCTCTAACTATGGCTACACCTTC.

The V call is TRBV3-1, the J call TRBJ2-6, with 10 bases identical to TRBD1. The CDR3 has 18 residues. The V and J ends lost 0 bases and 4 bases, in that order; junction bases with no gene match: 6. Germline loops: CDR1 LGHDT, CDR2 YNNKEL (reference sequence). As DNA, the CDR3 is TGTGCCAGCAGCCAAGAGGACAGGGGGAGAACCGGGGCCAACGTCCTGACTTTC. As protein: CASSQEDRGRTGANVLTF.

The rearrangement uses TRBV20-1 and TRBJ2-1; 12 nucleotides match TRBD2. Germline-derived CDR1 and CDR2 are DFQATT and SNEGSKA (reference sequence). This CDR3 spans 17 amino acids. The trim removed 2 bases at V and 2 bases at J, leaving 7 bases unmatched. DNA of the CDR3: TGCAGTGCTAGATCCGGACTAGCGGGGAGGGCCTACAATGAGCAGTTCTTC. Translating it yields CSARSGLAGRAYNEQFF.

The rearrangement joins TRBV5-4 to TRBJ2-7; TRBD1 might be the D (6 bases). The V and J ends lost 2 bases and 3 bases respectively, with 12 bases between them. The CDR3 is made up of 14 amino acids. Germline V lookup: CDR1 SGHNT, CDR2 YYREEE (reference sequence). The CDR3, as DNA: TGTGCCAGCAGCTTCGAAGACAGGAGCTACGAGCAGTACTTC. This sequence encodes CASSFEDRSYEQYF.

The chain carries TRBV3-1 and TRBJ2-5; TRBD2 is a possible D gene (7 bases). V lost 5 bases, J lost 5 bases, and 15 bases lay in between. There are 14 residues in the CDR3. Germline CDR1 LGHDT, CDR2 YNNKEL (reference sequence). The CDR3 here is CASSGYREGETQYF. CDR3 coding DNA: TGTGCCAGCAGCGGGTACAGGGAGGGCGAGACCCAGTACTTC.

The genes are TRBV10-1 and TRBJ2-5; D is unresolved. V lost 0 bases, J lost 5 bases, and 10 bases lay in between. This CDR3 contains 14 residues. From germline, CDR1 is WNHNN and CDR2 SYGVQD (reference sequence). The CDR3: CASSESLVSETQYF. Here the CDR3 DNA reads TGCGCCAGCAGTGAGTCGCTAGTCTCGGAGACCCAGTACTTC.

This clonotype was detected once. The CDR3 nucleotides read TGTGCCAGCAGCTTAGCCAGCACCAATCAGCCCCAGCATTTT. Translating gives CASSLASTNQPQHF. The V call is TRBV7-6, the J call TRBJ1-5; D is uncertain. Trimming took 0 bases from V and 3 from J, leaving 6 bases between them. CDR3 length equals 14 residues. Per the germline V gene, CDR1 is SGHVS and CDR2 is FNYEAQ.

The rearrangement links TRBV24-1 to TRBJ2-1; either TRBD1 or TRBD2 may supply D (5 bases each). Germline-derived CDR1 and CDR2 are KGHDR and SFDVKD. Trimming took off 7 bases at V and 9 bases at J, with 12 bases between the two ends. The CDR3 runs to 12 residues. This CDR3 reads CATSSEGPEQFF. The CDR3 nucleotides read TGTGCCACCAGCTCCGAGGGACCTGAGCAGTTCTTC.

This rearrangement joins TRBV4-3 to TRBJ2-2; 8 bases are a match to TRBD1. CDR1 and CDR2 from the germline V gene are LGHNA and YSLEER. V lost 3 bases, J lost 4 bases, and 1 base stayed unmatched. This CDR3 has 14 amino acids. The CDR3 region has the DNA TGCGCCAGCAGCCACGGGACAGGCACCGGGGAGCTGTTTTTT. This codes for CASSHGTGTGELFF.

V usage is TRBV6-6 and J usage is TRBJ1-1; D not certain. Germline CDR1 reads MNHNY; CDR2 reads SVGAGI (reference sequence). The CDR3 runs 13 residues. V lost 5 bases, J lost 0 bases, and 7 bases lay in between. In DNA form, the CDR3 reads TGTGCCAGCAGTGATGGAATGAACACTGAAGCTTTCTTT. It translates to CASSDGMNTEAFF.

In nucleotides, the CDR3 is TGTGCCAGCAGCAGCCCACAGGGGGCGACCGGGGAGCTGTTTTTT. Protein product: CASSSPQGATGELFF. The chain has TRBV7-9 and TRBJ2-2, with TRBD1 matching 9 bases. The ends lost 5 bases at V and 5 bases at J; junction bases unmatched: 6. Germline V CDR1 and CDR2: SEHNR, FQNEAQ (reference sequence). The CDR3 is 15 residues long.

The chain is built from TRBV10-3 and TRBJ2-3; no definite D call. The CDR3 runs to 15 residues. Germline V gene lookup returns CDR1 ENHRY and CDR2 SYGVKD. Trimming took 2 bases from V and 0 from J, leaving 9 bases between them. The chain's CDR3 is CAISEAVFSTDTQYF. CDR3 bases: TGTGCCATCAGTGAGGCCGTGTTTAGCACAGATACGCAGTATTTT.

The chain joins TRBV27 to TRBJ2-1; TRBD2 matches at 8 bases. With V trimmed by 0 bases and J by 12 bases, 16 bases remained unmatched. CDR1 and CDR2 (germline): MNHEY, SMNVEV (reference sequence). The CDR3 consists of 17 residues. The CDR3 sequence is CASSLSIGVAGLLGQFF. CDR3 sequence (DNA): TGTGCCAGCAGTTTATCGATTGGGGTAGCGGGGCTTCTAGGGCAGTTCTTC.

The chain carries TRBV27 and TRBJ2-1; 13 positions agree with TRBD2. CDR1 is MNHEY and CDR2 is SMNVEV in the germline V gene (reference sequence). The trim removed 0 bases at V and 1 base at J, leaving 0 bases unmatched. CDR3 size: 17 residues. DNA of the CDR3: TGTGCCAGCAGTTTATCGGGACTAGCGGGATCCTACAATGAGCAGTTCTTC. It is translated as CASSLSGLAGSYNEQFF.

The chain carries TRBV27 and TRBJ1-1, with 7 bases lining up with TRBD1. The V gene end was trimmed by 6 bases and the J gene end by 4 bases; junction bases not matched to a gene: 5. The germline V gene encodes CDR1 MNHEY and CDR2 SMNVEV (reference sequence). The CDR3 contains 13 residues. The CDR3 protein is CASRTGLATEAFF. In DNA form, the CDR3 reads TGTGCCAGCAGGACAGGGTTGGCCACTGAAGCTTTCTTT.

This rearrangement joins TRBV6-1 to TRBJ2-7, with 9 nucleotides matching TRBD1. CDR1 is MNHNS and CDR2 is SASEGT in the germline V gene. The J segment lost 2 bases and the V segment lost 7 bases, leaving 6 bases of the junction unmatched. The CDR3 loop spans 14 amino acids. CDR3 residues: CASTMGQGPYEQYF. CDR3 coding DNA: TGTGCCAGCACTATGGGACAGGGACCCTACGAGCAGTACTTC.

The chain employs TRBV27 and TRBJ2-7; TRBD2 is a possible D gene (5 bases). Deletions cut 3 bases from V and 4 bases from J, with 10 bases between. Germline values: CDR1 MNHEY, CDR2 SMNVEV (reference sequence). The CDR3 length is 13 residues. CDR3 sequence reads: CASSFGPGYEQYF. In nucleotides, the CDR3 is TGTGCCAGCAGTTTTGGGCCGGGGTACGAGCAGTACTTC.

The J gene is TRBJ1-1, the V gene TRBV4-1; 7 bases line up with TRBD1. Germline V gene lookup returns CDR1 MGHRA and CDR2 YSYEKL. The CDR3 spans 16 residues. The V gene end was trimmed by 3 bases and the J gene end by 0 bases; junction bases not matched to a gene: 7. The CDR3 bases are TGCGCCAGCAGCCAGGAGCCGGGACAGATGAACACTGAAGCTTTCTTT. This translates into CASSQEPGQMNTEAFF.

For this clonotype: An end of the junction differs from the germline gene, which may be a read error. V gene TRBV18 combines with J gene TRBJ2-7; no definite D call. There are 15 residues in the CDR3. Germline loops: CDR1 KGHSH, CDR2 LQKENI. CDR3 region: CASSPSWKDSYEQYF. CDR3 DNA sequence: TGTGCTAGCTCACCATCCTGGAAAGACTCCTACGAGCAGTACTTC.

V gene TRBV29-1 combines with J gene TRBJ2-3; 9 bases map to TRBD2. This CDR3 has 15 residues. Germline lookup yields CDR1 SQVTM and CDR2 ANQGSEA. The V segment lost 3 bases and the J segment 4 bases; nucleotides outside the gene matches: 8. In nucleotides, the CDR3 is TGCAGCGTTGACGGGGTAGCGGGAGATGCAGATACGCAGTATTTT. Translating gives CSVDGVAGDADTQYF.

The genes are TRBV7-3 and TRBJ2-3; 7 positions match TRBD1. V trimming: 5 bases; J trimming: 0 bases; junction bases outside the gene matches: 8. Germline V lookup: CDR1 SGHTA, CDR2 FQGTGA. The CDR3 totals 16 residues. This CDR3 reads CASSQGDDGSTDTQYF. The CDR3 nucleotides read TGTGCCAGCAGCCAGGGGGACGACGGCAGCACAGATACGCAGTATTTT.

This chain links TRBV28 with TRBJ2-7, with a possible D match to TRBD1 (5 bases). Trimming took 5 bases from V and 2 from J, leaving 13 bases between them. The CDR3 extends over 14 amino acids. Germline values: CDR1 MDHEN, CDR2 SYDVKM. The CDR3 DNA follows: TGTGCCAGCAGTCTCCAGGGATCTGCCTACGAGCAGTACTTC. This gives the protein CASSLQGSAYEQYF.

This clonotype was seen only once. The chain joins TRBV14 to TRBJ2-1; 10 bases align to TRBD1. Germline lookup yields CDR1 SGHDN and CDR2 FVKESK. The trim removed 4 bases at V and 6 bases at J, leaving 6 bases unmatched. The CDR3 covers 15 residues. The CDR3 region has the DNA TGTGCCAGCAGCCCGGACAGGGGGTGGGCCAATGAGCAGTTCTTC. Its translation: CASSPDRGWANEQFF.

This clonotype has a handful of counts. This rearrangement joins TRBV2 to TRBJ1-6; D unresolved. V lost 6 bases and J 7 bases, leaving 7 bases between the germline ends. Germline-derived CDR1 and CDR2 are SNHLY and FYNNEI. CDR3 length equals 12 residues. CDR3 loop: CASSDLNSPLHF. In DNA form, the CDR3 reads TGTGCCAGCAGCGACTTAAATTCACCCCTCCACTTT.